The 22 T cell receptor beta chains below were found in one sample sequenced in a study of CD8 T cells in Susac syndrome. With random hexamers, about 0.5 to 1 ug RNA was reverse transcribed. One entry per CDR3 protein, called by TCRdb with MiXCR from the immunoSEQ multiplex PCR reads. The sample includes approximately 120,000 distinct CDR3 sequences, approximately 96% of them seen just once. What was sequenced was CD4+ T cells from PBMCs. The receptors come from a human donor in good health.

This clonotype was seen a single time. The rearrangement links TRBV20-1 to TRBJ1-2; maybe TRBD1 (5 bases). The CDR3 runs to 12 residues. Germline V CDR1 and CDR2: DFQATT, SNEGSKA (reference sequence). Trimming left V 7 bases short and J 1 base short, with 10 bases between. The CDR3, as DNA: TGCAGTGGGGACGTCGTTAACTATGGCTACACCTTC. Its protein product is CSGDVVNYGYTF.

V and J are TRBV6-6 and TRBJ2-7; no definite D call. Germline V gives CDR1 MNHNY, CDR2 SVGAGI (reference sequence). The CDR3 contains 14 residues. Trimming took 6 bases from V and 1 from J, leaving 13 bases between them. The CDR3 nucleotides are TGTGCCAGCAGATTCGGGCTGGAGTCCTACGAGCAGTACTTC. Protein sequence: CASRFGLESYEQYF.

This clonotype was detected a few times. The chain combines TRBV6-1 with TRBJ2-1; D remains ambiguous. The germline gives CDR1 MNHNS, CDR2 SASEGT. The CDR3 loop spans 14 amino acids. Trimming removed 5 bases from V and 2 bases from J, with 10 bases in between. CDR3 nucleotide sequence: TGTGCCAGCAGTCCCCCATGGCCCTACAATGAGCAGTTCTTC. Its protein product is CASSPPWPYNEQFF.

The J gene is TRBJ1-2, the V gene TRBV5-1; D perhaps matches TRBD1 (5 bases). The CDR3 runs to 14 residues. The V gene's germline CDR1 is SGHRS and CDR2 YFSETQ. The germline V and J ends were trimmed by 4 bases and 8 bases, with 18 bases remaining between them. The CDR3 region is CASSPGPGVGGYTF. CDR3 nucleotide sequence: TGCGCCAGCAGCCCCGGACCGGGGGTAGGAGGCTACACCTTC.

The chain joins TRBV6-2 or TRBV6-3 to TRBJ2-7; the D is unclear. This CDR3 is built from 10 residues. V was pared by 6 bases and J by 9 bases, with 9 bases between. CDR1 and CDR2 (germline): MNHEY, SVGEGT. The CDR3 is CASSGRGQYF. CDR3 bases: TGTGCCAGCAGCGGAAGAGGGCAGTACTTC.

V is TRBV7-9 and J is TRBJ2-4; TRBD1 matches 10 bases. The CDR3 consists of 18 residues. The V gene end was trimmed by 5 bases and the J gene end by 0 bases; junction bases not matched to a gene: 10. Germline CDR1 and CDR2: SEHNR and FQNEAQ (reference sequence). The CDR3: CASSDRDRGPLAKNIQYF. The CDR3 DNA reads TGTGCCAGCAGCGACCGGGACAGGGGCCCCCTAGCCAAAAACATTCAGTACTTC.

This clonotype was detected a few times. The V and J genes are TRBV7-6 and TRBJ2-7, with D perhaps matching TRBD1 (7 bases). V gave up 2 bases and J gave up 1 base, with 9 bases separating them. CDR3 length: 14 residues. Germline V gene data show CDR1 as SGHVS and CDR2 as FNYEAQ. CDR3 residues: CASSLQGGSYEQYF. CDR3 sequence (DNA): TGTGCCAGCAGCTTACAGGGGGGATCCTACGAGCAGTACTTC.

J is TRBJ2-5 and V is TRBV2, with D unclear. The CDR3 extends over 12 amino acids. Germline-derived CDR1 and CDR2 are SNHLY and FYNNEI. The V end lost 6 bases, the J end lost 4 bases, and 9 bases lay between the germline ends. The DNA for the CDR3 is TGTGCCAGCAGAATAATTTCAGAGACCCAGTACTTC. This translates into CASRIISETQYF.

As DNA, the CDR3 is TGTGCCAGCACCTGGGGGGCACCTCGACTACTGCTGTTAGTCACCTTC. Amino acid sequence: CASTWGAPRLLLLVTF. The rearrangement joins TRBV7-9 to TRBJ1-2; D perhaps matches TRBD1 (6 bases). Trimming shortened V by 7 bases and J by 13 bases, and 31 bases separated the two germline ends. Germline assignment: CDR1 SEHNR and CDR2 FQNEAQ (reference sequence). This CDR3 comprises 16 residues.

The gene calls are TRBV20-1 and TRBJ2-3, with a possible D match to TRBD2 (7 bases). The CDR3 has 16 amino acids. Looked up from germline, CDR1 is DFQATT and CDR2 is SNEGSKA (reference sequence). V lost 1 base and J 6 bases, leaving 20 bases between the germline ends. CDR3 in amino acids: CSARVEGGGPGDTQYF. For the CDR3, the DNA is TGCAGTGCTAGAGTGGAAGGGGGAGGGCCGGGGGATACGCAGTATTTT.

The chain uses TRBV30 and TRBJ1-2; possible D gene TRBD1, 5 bases. The CDR3 is made up of 14 amino acids. V was cut by 2 bases and J by 8 bases, with 18 bases left in between. Germline lookup yields CDR1 GTSNPN and CDR2 SVGIG (reference sequence). The CDR3 nucleotides are TGTGCCTGGAGTCGGGGGGGAGACAGCGGAGGCTACACCTTC. Translating gives CAWSRGGDSGGYTF.

The chain employs TRBV6-2 or TRBV6-3 and TRBJ2-2; D perhaps matches TRBD2 (6 bases). There are 15 residues in the CDR3. Trimming removed 8 bases at V and 0 bases at J, with 13 bases between. Germline CDR1 reads MNHEY; CDR2 reads SVGEGT. The CDR3 sequence: CASGTSRTNTGELFF. The CDR3 nucleotides read TGTGCCAGCGGAACTAGCAGAACGAACACCGGGGAGCTGTTTTTT.

This chain connects TRBV15 to TRBJ2-7; perhaps TRBD1 as D (5 bases). Germline loops: CDR1 LNHNV, CDR2 YYDKDF (reference sequence). CDR3 length: 13 residues. V shed 3 bases and J shed 2 bases, with 8 bases lying between them. Here the CDR3 reads CATSRDIAYEQYF. CDR3 DNA: TGTGCCACCAGCAGGGACATAGCCTACGAGCAGTACTTC.

This clonotype showed up just a few times. The chain recombines TRBV2 with TRBJ2-3; D not certain. The germline V gene has CDR1 SNHLY and CDR2 FYNNEI. CDR3 length: 12 residues. The V end was cut by 4 bases, the J end by 3 bases, with 5 bases between. CDR3 sequence: CASSVVTDTQYF. The CDR3 nucleotides read TGTGCCAGCAGTGTGGTGACAGATACGCAGTATTTT.

The V call is TRBV24-1, the J call TRBJ2-5; D assignment may be TRBD1 or TRBD2 (6 bases each). Trimming removed 5 bases from V and 5 bases from J, with 17 bases in between. This CDR3 has 15 residues. Germline V gene lookup returns CDR1 KGHDR and CDR2 SFDVKD. The CDR3 coding sequence is TGTGCCACCAGTGCCGGACTACAGGGTCGGGAGACCCAGTACTTC. Translation: CATSAGLQGRETQYF.

The chain is built from TRBV19 and TRBJ2-2; D not certain. Germline V lookup: CDR1 LNHDA, CDR2 SQIVND (reference sequence). The germline V and J ends were trimmed by 3 bases and 0 bases, with 8 bases remaining between them. CDR3 length: 15 residues. The CDR3 coding sequence is TGTGCCAGTAGTATCACGGTGGCGAACACCGGGGAGCTGTTTTTT. Amino acids: CASSITVANTGELFF. The whole variable domain, filled in from reference TRBV19 and TRBJ2-2, reads DGGITQSPKYLFRKEGQNVTLSCEQNLNHDAMYWYRQDPGQGLRLIYYSQIVNDFQKGDIAEGYSVSREKKESFPLTVTSAQKNPTAFYLCASSITVANTGELFFGEGSRLTVL.

This chain joins TRBV13 and TRBJ2-3; no reliable D call. The V end was cut by 1 base, the J end by 2 bases, with 7 bases between. The CDR3 has 14 residues. Germline lookup yields CDR1 PRHDT and CDR2 FYEKMQ (reference sequence). For the CDR3, the DNA is TGTGCCAGCAGCTTAGACGGTCTCACAGATACGCAGTATTTT. Its translation is CASSLDGLTDTQYF.

The rearrangement links TRBV5-1 to TRBJ2-7; the match to TRBD1 covers 10 bases. This CDR3 has 14 residues. Germline V gives CDR1 SGHRS, CDR2 YFSETQ. The trim removed 5 bases at V and 3 bases at J, leaving 5 bases unmatched. Here the CDR3 DNA reads TGCGCCAGCAGGGGGACAGGGGCTGACTACGAGCAGTACTTC. Protein sequence: CASRGTGADYEQYF.

The V and J genes are TRBV7-9 and TRBJ2-2; 9 nucleotides agree with TRBD1. Germline V gene lookup returns CDR1 SEHNR and CDR2 FQNEAQ (reference sequence). CDR3 length equals 14 residues. The ends lost 4 bases at V and 7 bases at J; junction bases unmatched: 4. The CDR3 protein is CASSSQGADGELFF. The CDR3 DNA sequence: TGTGCCAGCAGCTCACAGGGGGCAGACGGGGAGCTGTTTTTT.

The V gene is TRBV7-2, the J gene TRBJ1-2; no clear D gene. CDR1 is SGHTA, CDR2 FQGNSA, per germline. This CDR3 spans 11 amino acids. V was clipped by 9 bases and J by 5 bases, with 10 bases between them. In DNA, the CDR3 is TGTGCCAGTTCGACTGATTATGGCTACACCTTC. It specifies CASSTDYGYTF.

This rearrangement joins TRBV4-1 to TRBJ1-3; perhaps TRBD1 as D (6 bases). CDR1 is MGHRA and CDR2 is YSYEKL in the germline V gene. The CDR3 length is 19 residues. V lost 0 bases, J lost 0 bases, and 18 bases lay in between. The CDR3 protein is CASSQDRGGGLVSGNTIYF. The CDR3, as DNA: TGCGCCAGCAGCCAAGATAGAGGGGGGGGGCTCGTCTCTGGAAACACCATATATTTT.

For this clonotype: The DNA is left out, because the CDR3 cannot be placed on it with certainty; the CDR3 is given as TCRdb lists it. The V call is TRBV29-1, the J call TRBJ1-5; TRBD1 is taken as the D call from the table, unchecked against the DNA. Including both end residues, the CDR3 is 13 amino acids long. Germline V lookup: CDR1 SQVTM, CDR2 ANQGSEA. CDR3 in amino acids: CSVGTGSHQPQLF.